The 23 T cell receptor beta chains in this list originate from one sample, sequenced in a study of shared clonotypes between healthy human individuals. Profiling relied on immunoSEQ multiplex PCR, and the TCRdb table lists in-frame clones only, not all of them. The sample has 730,000 or so clones, about 78% seen once; the top ten hold approximately 1.8%. The specimen was memory CD4+ T cells sorted from blood. As for subset: CD45RA-negative fraction. The receptors stem from a woman aged 30 to 39 in good health.

Remarks on this clone: At one of its ends the junction is not consistent with the germline gene, which may arise from a read error. The chain recombines TRBV18 with TRBJ2-7; no clear D. The CDR3 contains 12 residues. The germline V gene has CDR1 KGHSH and CDR2 LQKENI. The CDR3 sequence is CASAPGVYEQYF. Here the CDR3 DNA reads TGTGCCAGCGCACCTGGGGTCTACGAGCAGTACTTC.

The chain recombines TRBV10-3 with TRBJ2-1, with TRBD2 identical over 9 bases. Germline values: CDR1 ENHRY, CDR2 SYGVKD. This CDR3 region has 15 residues. Losses at the gene ends were 7 bases for V and 5 bases for J; bases not matched to a gene: 9. CDR3 amino acids: CAIKDRLAVNNEQFF. The CDR3 DNA follows: TGTGCCATCAAGGACCGACTAGCGGTTAACAATGAGCAGTTCTTC.

The rearrangement links TRBV6-4 to TRBJ1-1; D is unclear. The germline CDR1 and CDR2 sequences are MRHNA and SNTAGT. The V gene lost 5 bases and the J gene lost 1 base, with 11 bases spanning the gap. The CDR3 covers 14 residues. CDR3 DNA sequence: TGTGCCAGCAGTAGCTCCCCACCGAACACTGAAGCTTTCTTT. Its translation is CASSSSPPNTEAFF.

Here the CDR3 reads CASSTSGTSGDEQFF. Written as DNA, the CDR3 is TGTGCCAGCAGTACGTCCGGGACTAGCGGAGATGAGCAGTTCTTC. The V and J genes are TRBV6-6 and TRBJ2-1, with TRBD2 matching over 11 bases. Trimming cost V 5 bases and J 8 bases; bases outside gene matches: 8. CDR3 length: 15 residues. Germline loops: CDR1 MNHNY, CDR2 SVGAGI (reference sequence).

This clone was recorded a few times. The rearrangement uses TRBV6-5 and TRBJ2-4; 7 bases match TRBD1. This CDR3 has 12 residues. Germline V gene sequence: CDR1 MNHEY, CDR2 SVGAGI. J lost 7 bases, V lost 10 bases, and 7 bases had no gene match. As DNA, the CDR3 is TGTGCCACAAGCCCCAGGGGGAACATTCAGTACTTC. It specifies CATSPRGNIQYF.

The chain recombines TRBV7-6 with TRBJ2-2; no firm D call. The CDR3 has 13 residues. Germline values: CDR1 SGHVS, CDR2 FNYEAQ. The V end was cut by 6 bases, the J end by 6 bases, with 11 bases between. The CDR3 DNA is TGTGCCAGCAGTCGTAGAAATCCCGGGGAGCTGTTTTTT. This encodes CASSRRNPGELFF.

Turning to this clone: The same CDR3 also results from other DNA sequences found in this sample. The genes are TRBV19 and TRBJ1-5; 7 nucleotides align to TRBD1. J was trimmed by 7 bases and V by 1 base; bases with no gene match: 7. CDR3 length: 15 amino acids. CDR1 and CDR2 from the germline V gene are LNHDA and SQIVND (reference sequence). The CDR3 loop is CASSIGYRGGQPQHF. CDR3 bases: TGTGCCAGTAGTATAGGCTACAGGGGTGGCCAGCCCCAGCATTTT.

The chain recombines TRBV5-1 with TRBJ2-2, with 8 bases fitting TRBD2. Germline V gene data show CDR1 as SGHRS and CDR2 as YFSETQ. J was trimmed by 7 bases and V by 7 bases; bases with no gene match: 15. CDR3 size: 16 residues. The DNA of the CDR3 is TGCGCCAGCTCCGGGTTTCGGGAGGGCCCGGGCGGGGAGCTGTTTTTT. Translated: CASSGFREGPGGELFF.

In its sample, this clone was seen many times. The chain recombines TRBV5-1 with TRBJ1-1; possible D gene TRBD1, 5 bases. This CDR3 is 16 amino acids long. Trimming removed 3 bases from V and 4 bases from J, with 19 bases in between. Germline CDR1 reads SGHRS; CDR2 reads YFSETQ. CDR3 protein: CASSSLNTGGGTEAFF. The DNA for the CDR3 is TGCGCCAGCAGCTCCCTTAACACCGGCGGGGGCACTGAAGCTTTCTTT.

This chain uses TRBV2 with TRBJ1-4; 10 nucleotides line up with TRBD1. Germline-derived CDR1 and CDR2 are SNHLY and FYNNEI. The CDR3 length is 15 residues. J gave up 6 bases and V 6 bases, and 7 bases lay outside the gene matches. The CDR3 here is CASRAVGTGDEKLFF. The CDR3 coding sequence is TGTGCCAGCAGGGCTGTTGGGACAGGGGATGAAAAACTGTTTTTT.

The chain uses TRBV5-1 and TRBJ1-1; 8 bases align to TRBD1. The germline gives CDR1 SGHRS, CDR2 YFSETQ. V lost 4 bases and J lost 10; bases outside the gene matches: 9. The CDR3 totals 13 residues. In DNA, the CDR3 is TGCGCCAGCAGCATAAACAGGGGGGAGGCAGCTTTCTTT. Translated, it gives CASSINRGEAAFF.

This clone appeared a few times. The CDR3 region has the DNA TGTGCCTGCCAGCTAGCGGGAGGAAACACCGGGGAGCTGTTTTTT. This gives the protein CACQLAGGNTGELFF. The V gene is TRBV30, the J gene TRBJ2-2, with TRBD2 matching 11 bases. The junction had 5 bases not matched to a gene; V was cut back by 6 bases and J by 2 bases. Germline CDR1 GTSNPN, CDR2 SVGIG (reference sequence). The length of the CDR3 is 15 residues. Drawing the rest from reference TRBV30 and TRBJ2-2, the complete variable domain is SQTIHQWPATLVQPVGSPLSLECTVEGTSNPNLYWYRQAAGRGLQLLFYSVGIGQISSEVPQNLSASRPQDRQFILSSKKLLLSDSGFYLCACQLAGGNTGELFFGEGSRLTVL.

Only a few counts were recorded for this clone. This sample also contains other DNA sequences that code for the same CDR3. The chain carries TRBV20-1 and TRBJ2-7, with D uncertain. Germline CDR1 DFQATT, CDR2 SNEGSKA (reference sequence). The CDR3 extends over 11 amino acids. V gave up 4 bases and J gave up 3 bases, with 7 bases separating them. CDR3 DNA sequence: TGCAGTGCTACAGACCACTACGAGCAGTACTTC. Its translation: CSATDHYEQYF.

This clone occurred a few times. The CDR3 sequence: CASSPSGQGLEQYF. For the CDR3, the DNA is TGTGCCAGCAGTCCATCGGGACAGGGACTGGAGCAGTACTTC. The rearrangement links TRBV28 to TRBJ2-7; 9 nucleotides agree with TRBD1. Per germline, CDR1 MDHEN and CDR2 SYDVKM. This CDR3 is 14 amino acids long. V was clipped by 5 bases and J by 7 bases; unmatched bases: 9.

The chain employs TRBV6-1 and TRBJ1-5; a weak D match, TRBD1 (6 bases). CDR3 length: 16 residues. With 2 bases removed from V and 4 bases from J, the gap between germline ends came to 15 bases. Germline V gene sequence: CDR1 MNHNS, CDR2 SASEGT. CDR3 coding DNA: TGTGCCAGCAGTGAAAGGTCAGGGGTCTCGAATCAGCCCCAGCATTTT. Protein sequence: CASSERSGVSNQPQHF.

The rearrangement joins TRBV7-9 to TRBJ2-4, with D possibly matching TRBD2 (5 bases). Germline V CDR1 and CDR2: SEHNR, FQNEAQ (reference sequence). V was trimmed by 0 bases and J by 0 bases, leaving 12 bases between them. CDR3 size: 17 residues. The CDR3 DNA sequence: TGTGCCAGCAGCTTAGCGCTTAGCGAGTTAGCCAAAAACATTCAGTACTTC. Translation gives CASSLALSELAKNIQYF.

This clone appeared a few times. The V gene is TRBV29-1, the J gene TRBJ1-5, with 7 bases that match TRBD1. The CDR3 contains 12 residues. V gave up 6 bases and J gave up 5 bases; unmatched junction bases: 4. Germline V gives CDR1 SQVTM, CDR2 ANQGSEA. CDR3 amino acids: CSVGQHDQPQHF. CDR3 nucleotide sequence: TGCAGCGTGGGACAGCACGATCAGCCCCAGCATTTT.

This clone was detected a few times. V is TRBV4-2 and J is TRBJ1-2; D remains unclear. The CDR3 has 16 residues. CDR1 is LGHNA, CDR2 YNFKEQ, per germline. The V end lost 0 bases, the J end lost 8 bases, and 19 bases lay between the germline ends. The CDR3 loop reads CASSQDRRVEGTGYTF. The CDR3 nucleotides read TGTGCCAGCAGCCAAGATAGGCGGGTCGAAGGTACGGGCTACACCTTC.

The chain has TRBV28 and TRBJ1-4; D might be TRBD1 (5 bases). This CDR3 comprises 16 residues. The germline gives CDR1 MDHEN, CDR2 SYDVKM. V gave up 5 bases and J gave up 0 bases, with 13 bases separating them. CDR3 DNA: TGTGCCAGCAGTACCCCGGGGGGAGCAACTAATGAAAAACTGTTTTTT. Protein product: CASSTPGGATNEKLFF.

The chain has TRBV5-1 and TRBJ2-1; D gene uncertain. Trimming took 7 bases from V and 3 from J, leaving 17 bases between them. CDR1 SGHRS and CDR2 YFSETQ come from the germline V gene. The CDR3 sequence is 15 residues long. The CDR3 loop reads CASRMTFSGYNEQFF. The DNA of the CDR3 is TGCGCCAGCCGGATGACTTTTAGTGGCTACAATGAGCAGTTCTTC.

Turning to this clone: With a much larger clone just one base away, this may be a read error. This sequence joins TRBV11-3 and TRBJ2-2, with 7 positions matching TRBD2. V was pared by 5 bases and J by 0 bases, with 6 bases of the junction left unmatched. CDR1 is SGHNT, CDR2 YENEEA, per germline. The CDR3 is 16 amino acids. The CDR3 is CASSPGTIANTGELFF. CDR3 sequence (DNA): TGTGCCAGCAGCCCCGGGACTATCGCGAACACCGGGGAGCTGTTTTTT.

The chain couples TRBV7-8 to TRBJ1-2; no definite D call. The CDR3 length is 13 residues. Trimming shortened V by 1 base and J by 3 bases, and 6 bases separated the two germline ends. Germline V gene data show CDR1 as SGHVS and CDR2 as FQNEAQ. For the CDR3, the DNA is TGTGCCAGCAGCTTAGACTTTTACTATGGCTACACCTTC. Translation gives CASSLDFYYGYTF.

The chain employs TRBV11-2 and TRBJ2-5, with TRBD1 identical over 7 bases. CDR1 and CDR2 (germline): SGHAT, FQNNGV. The CDR3 has 15 amino acids. The V segment lost 5 bases and the J segment 4 bases; nucleotides outside the gene matches: 10. Here the CDR3 DNA reads TGTGCCAGCAGCACACGCACAGGGGCCCCAGAGACCCAGTACTTC. It is translated as CASSTRTGAPETQYF.